The rows below give T cell receptor beta chains drawn from one sample of a study of identical twins. A single record per CDR3 protein comes from TCRdb applying MiXCR to the 5' RACE reads. The table shows more than 400,000 distinct CDR3 sequences, with roughly 15% occurring only once. Another study also made use of these data, one on yellow fever vaccine responses in identical twins.

The sequenced sample was CD4+ T cells sorted from blood. The source of these receptors is a woman aged 18-29 years in good health. Both conserved end residues are part of each CDR3. The D gene is left open where the match is weak. Clone size is shown for a subset of rows, as once, few, many or a class of expanded clone.

clone_size d_call v_call cdr3_aa
- TRBD2 TRBV3-1 CASSPGLADTYNEQFF
- - TRBV20-1 CSARETRGGARNEQFF
- - TRBV5-1 CASSSQPRGGIPNTGELFF
many TRBD1 TRBV29-1 CSVEDPGKQGIGTQYF
few TRBD2 TRBV7-2 CASSLGVAGEETQYF
few - TRBV6-1 CASTPGPSTEAFF
- - TRBV21-1 CASSRRQQETQYF
- TRBD2 TRBV20-1 CSWPRLGGETQYF
- TRBD1 TRBV3-1 CASSLRTGYEKLFF
- TRBD2 TRBV20-1 CSAPRTSGTHYNEQFF
- - TRBV5-1 CASSLATAAQYPDEQFF
few - TRBV5-1 CASSVDFAYEQYF
- TRBD1 TRBV10-3 CAISESRAGGGTEAFF
many - TRBV2 CASSIDYGYTF
- TRBD2 TRBV9 CASSVAQGGEETQYF
- - TRBV20-1 CSARAGTVSYNEQFF
- - TRBV2 CASSARGLFLYEQYF
- TRBD2 TRBV6-2/TRBV6-3 CASSYSGGSAYEQYF
few TRBD1 TRBV5-1 CASKLGAGTGGYNEQFF